This T cell receptor beta chain was recovered during a study of CD8 T cells in Susac syndrome. Trimming cost V 6 bases and J 1 base, with 12 bases left between them. The CDR3 extends over 14 amino acids. CDR1 and CDR2 (germline): LGHNA, YSLEER. RNA amounts of roughly 0.5 to 1 ug underwent reverse transcription with random hexamers. TCRdb re-derived calls from the immunoSEQ multiplex PCR reads in MiXCR, one entry per CDR3 protein. The sample lists 80,000 or so distinct CDR3 sequences, under 95% occurring once. The rearrangement links TRBV4-3 to TRBJ1-1; D is uncertain. The sequence derives from a human donor with Susac syndrome. The sequenced sample was CD4+ T cells from PBMCs. The CDR3 region has the DNA TGCGCCAGCAGTCTTGCAGGAGAGAACACTGAAGCTTTCTTT. Amino acids: CASSLAGENTEAFF.